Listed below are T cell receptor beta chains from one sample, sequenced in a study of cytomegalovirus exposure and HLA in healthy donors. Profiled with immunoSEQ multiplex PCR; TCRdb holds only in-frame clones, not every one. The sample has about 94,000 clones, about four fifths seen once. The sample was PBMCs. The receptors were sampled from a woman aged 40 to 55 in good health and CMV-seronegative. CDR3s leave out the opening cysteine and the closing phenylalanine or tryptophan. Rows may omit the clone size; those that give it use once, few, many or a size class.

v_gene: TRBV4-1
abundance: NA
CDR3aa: ASSQEGAGRTNEKLF

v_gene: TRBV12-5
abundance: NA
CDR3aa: ASGLPQGLRGNEQF

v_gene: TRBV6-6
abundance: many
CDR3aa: ASSTTEPRSPLH

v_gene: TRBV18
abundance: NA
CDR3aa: ASSPGQKETQY

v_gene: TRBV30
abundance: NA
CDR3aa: AWSGASGAGNTIY

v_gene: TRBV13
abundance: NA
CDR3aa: ASSKKTGGYQPQH

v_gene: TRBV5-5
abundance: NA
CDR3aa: ASSPDLAGGQETQY

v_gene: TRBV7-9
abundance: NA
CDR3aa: ASSLGRGGLNTEAF

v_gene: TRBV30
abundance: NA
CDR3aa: AWTGSSNQPQN

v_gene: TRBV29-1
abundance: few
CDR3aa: SVPTGAAEAF

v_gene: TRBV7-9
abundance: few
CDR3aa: ASSPVMNTEAF

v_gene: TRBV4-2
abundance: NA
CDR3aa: ASSLRDRDEKLF

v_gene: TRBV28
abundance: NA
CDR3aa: ASSLPGGTNEKLF

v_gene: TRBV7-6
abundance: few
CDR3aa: ASSLSSGTEAF

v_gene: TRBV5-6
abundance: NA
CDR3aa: ASSLGGLASDTQY

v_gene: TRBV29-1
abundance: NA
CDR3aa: SVVGQGGGLNTEAF

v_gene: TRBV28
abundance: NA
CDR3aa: ASRRTGSYEQY

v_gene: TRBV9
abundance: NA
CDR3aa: ASNQDSQETQY

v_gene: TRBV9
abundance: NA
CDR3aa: ASSVDGDTGELF

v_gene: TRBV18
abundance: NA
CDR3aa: ASSQAWDNRYGYT

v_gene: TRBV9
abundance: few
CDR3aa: ASSVLGSPLH

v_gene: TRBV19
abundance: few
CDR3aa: ASSIRLAGVGYEQY

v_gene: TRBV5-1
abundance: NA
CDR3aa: ASSFRQANTEAF

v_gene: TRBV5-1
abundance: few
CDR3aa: ASSFFRETQY

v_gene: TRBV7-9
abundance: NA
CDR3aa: ASSLGWTENNYGYT

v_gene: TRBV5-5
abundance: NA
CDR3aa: ASSLGATGILDEAF

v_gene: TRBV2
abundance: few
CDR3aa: ASSEMLAVYNEQF

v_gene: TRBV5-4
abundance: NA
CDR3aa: ASSQLQDPLPGYT

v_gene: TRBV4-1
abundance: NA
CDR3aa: ASSRGPGETQY

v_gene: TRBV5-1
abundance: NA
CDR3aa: ASSLGQGGRRAEAF

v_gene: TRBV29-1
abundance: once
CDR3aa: SGAAGQTSTDTQY

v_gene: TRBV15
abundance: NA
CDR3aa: ATSRELGTANYGYT

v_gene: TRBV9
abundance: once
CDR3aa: ASSKTGGSPLH

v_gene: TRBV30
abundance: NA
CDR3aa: AWSVQDSYYEQY

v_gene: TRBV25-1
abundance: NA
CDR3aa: ASSDTGITTYEQY

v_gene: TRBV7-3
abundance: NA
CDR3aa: ASSPGDSYGYT

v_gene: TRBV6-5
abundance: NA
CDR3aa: ASSWLAGGAETQY

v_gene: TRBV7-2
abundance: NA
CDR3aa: ASSTRQGRSEKLF

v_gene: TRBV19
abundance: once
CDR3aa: ASSEVYGSGGRETQY

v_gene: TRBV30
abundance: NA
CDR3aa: AWSMGSGTDTQY

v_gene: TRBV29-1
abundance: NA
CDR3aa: SVVPSGGGLHHRYQETQY

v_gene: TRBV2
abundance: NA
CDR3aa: AAAVTASYNEQF

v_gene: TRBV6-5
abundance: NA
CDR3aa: ASTPGTGRYEQY

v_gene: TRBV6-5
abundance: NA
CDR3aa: ASSATGPPGDTQY

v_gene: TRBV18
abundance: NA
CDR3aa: ASSPYFSPGEKLF

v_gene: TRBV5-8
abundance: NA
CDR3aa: ASSYTGNYGYT

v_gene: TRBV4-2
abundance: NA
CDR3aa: ASSPTVSSGNTIY

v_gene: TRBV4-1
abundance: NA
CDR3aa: ASSQVIRDRGKPYGYT

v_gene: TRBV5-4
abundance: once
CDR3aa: ASSLSRGAARETQY

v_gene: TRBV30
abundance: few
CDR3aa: AWRRAGDEKLF

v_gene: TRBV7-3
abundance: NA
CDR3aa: ASSPLGGPGYNEQF

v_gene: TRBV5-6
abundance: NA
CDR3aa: ASSPSRAGRNIQY

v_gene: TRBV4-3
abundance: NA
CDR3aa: ASSQEGQGWNTEAF

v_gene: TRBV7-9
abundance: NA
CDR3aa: ASSPEQTGELF

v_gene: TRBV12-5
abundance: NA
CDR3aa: ASGLGGGQETQY

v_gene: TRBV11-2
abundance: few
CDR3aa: ASSPWMSAEQY

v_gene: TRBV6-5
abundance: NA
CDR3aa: ASSYGGHSYNEQF

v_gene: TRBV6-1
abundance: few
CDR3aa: ASSGQGSWTEAF

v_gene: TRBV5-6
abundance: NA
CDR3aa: ASSALGGASYNEQF

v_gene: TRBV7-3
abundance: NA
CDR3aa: ASNGPQRAPGDTQY